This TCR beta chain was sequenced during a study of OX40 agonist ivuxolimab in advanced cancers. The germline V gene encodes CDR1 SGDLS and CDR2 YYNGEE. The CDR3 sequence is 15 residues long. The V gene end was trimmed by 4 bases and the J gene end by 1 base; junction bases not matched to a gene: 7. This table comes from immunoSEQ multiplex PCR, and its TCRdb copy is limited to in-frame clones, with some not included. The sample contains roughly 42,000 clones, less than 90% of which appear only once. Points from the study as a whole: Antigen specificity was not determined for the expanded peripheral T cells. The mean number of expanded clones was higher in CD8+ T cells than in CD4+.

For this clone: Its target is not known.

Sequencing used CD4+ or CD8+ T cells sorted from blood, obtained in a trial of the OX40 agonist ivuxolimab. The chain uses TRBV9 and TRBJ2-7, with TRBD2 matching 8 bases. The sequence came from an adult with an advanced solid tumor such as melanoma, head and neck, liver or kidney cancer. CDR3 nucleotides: TGTGCCAGCAGCAAGGGAGCGGGGGTATCCTACGAGCAGTACTTC. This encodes CASSKGAGVSYEQYF.